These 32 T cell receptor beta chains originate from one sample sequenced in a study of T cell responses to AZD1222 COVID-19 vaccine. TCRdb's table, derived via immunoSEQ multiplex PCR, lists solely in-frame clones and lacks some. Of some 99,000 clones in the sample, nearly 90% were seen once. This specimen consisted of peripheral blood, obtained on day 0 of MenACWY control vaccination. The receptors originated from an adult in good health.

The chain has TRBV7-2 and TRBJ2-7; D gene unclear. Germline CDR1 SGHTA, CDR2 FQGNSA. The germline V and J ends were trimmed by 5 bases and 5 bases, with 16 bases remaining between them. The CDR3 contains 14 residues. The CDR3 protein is CASSPLGPVDEQYF. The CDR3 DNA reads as TGTGCCAGCAGCCCCTTAGGACCGGTAGACGAGCAGTACTTC.

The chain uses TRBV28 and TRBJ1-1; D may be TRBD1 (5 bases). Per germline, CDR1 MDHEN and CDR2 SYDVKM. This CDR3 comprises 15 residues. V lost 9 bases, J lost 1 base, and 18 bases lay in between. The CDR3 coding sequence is TGTGCCAGTACCCGACACGACAGCCGGAACACTGAAGCTTTCTTT. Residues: CASTRHDSRNTEAFF.

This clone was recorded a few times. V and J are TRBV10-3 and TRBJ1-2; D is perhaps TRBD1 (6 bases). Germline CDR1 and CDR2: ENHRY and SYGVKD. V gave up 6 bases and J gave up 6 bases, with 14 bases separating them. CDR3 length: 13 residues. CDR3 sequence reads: CAISPRGTDGYTF. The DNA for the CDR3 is TGTGCCATCAGCCCCAGGGGAACGGATGGCTACACCTTC.

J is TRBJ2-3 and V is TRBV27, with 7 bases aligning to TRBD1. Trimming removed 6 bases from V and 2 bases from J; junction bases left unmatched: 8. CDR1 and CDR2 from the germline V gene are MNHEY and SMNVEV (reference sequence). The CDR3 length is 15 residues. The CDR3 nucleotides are TGTGCCAGCAGCCCCAGACAGGGTCCCACAGATACGCAGTATTTT. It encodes CASSPRQGPTDTQYF.

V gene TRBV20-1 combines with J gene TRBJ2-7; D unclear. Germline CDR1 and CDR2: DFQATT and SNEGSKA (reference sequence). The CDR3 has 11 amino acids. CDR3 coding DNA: TGCGGATCCGGTGACGGCTACGAGCAGTACTTC. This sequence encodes CGSGDGYEQYF.

The CDR3 region has the DNA TGTGCCAGCAGTGCCCGGCGGGGGCCCTACAATGAGCAGTTCTTC. Protein: CASSARRGPYNEQFF. The rearrangement joins TRBV25-1 to TRBJ2-1; D might be TRBD2 (7 bases). V was pared by 4 bases and J by 2 bases, with 12 bases between. The CDR3 extends over 15 amino acids. Looked up from germline, CDR1 is MGHDK and CDR2 is SYGVNS.

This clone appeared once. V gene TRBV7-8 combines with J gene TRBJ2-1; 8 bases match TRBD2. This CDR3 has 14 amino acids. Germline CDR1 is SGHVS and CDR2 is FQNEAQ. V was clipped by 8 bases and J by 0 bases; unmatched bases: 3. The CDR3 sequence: CASRAGGSYNEQFF. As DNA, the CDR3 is TGTGCCAGCCGGGCGGGAGGCTCCTACAATGAGCAGTTCTTC.

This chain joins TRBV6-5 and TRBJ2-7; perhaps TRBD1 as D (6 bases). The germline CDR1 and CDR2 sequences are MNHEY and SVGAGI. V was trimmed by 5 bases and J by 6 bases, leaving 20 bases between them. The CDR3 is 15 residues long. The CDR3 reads CASSKKSTGSAEQYF. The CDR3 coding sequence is TGTGCCAGCAGTAAAAAATCGACAGGCTCCGCCGAGCAGTACTTC.

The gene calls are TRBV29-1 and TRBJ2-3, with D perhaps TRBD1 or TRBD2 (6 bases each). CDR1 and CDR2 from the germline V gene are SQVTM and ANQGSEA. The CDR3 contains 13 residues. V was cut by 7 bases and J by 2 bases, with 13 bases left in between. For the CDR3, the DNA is TGCAGCGCCGGGGGCCGACCCACAGATACGCAGTATTTT. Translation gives CSAGGRPTDTQYF.

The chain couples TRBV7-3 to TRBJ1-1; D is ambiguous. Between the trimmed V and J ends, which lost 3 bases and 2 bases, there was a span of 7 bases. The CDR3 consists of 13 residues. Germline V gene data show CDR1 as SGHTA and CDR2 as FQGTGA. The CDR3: CASSFSRNTEAFF. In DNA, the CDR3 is TGTGCCAGCAGCTTCTCGAGAAACACTGAAGCTTTCTTT.

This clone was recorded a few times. CDR3 sequence: CASSSRQGLMGYTF. CDR3 DNA: TGTGCCAGCAGCTCACGACAGGGGCTTATGGGCTACACCTTC. The chain has TRBV11-2 and TRBJ1-2; 8 positions agree with TRBD1. J was trimmed by 8 bases and V by 4 bases; bases with no gene match: 9. From germline, CDR1 is SGHAT and CDR2 FQNNGV. The CDR3 is 14 residues long.

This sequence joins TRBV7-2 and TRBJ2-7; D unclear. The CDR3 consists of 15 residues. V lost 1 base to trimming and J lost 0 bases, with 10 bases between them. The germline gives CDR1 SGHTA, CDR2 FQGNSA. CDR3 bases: TGTGCCAGCAGCTTAGAGCCGGGCTTCTCCTACGAGCAGTACTTC. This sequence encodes CASSLEPGFSYEQYF.

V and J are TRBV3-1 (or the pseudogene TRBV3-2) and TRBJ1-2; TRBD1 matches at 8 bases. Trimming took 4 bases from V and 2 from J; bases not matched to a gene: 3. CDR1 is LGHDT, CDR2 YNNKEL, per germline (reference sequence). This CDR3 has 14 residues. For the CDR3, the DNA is TGTGCCAGCAGCCTGGGGACAGGAAACTATGGCTACACCTTC. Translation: CASSLGTGNYGYTF.

CDR3 bases: TGTGCCAGCAGTCGCCCCCTATTTCTCAGGGTAGAAGAGCAGTACTTC. This gives the protein CASSRPLFLRVEEQYF. The chain carries TRBV27 and TRBJ2-7; possibly TRBD1 for D (5 bases). The germline CDR1 and CDR2 sequences are MNHEY and SMNVEV (reference sequence). The V end was cut by 5 bases, the J end by 7 bases, with 24 bases between. The CDR3 runs 16 residues.

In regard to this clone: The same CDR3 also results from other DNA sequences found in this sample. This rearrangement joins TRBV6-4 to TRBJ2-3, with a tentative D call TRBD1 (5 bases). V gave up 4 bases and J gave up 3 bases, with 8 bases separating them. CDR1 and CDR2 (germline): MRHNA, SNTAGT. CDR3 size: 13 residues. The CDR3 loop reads CASSASGTDTQYF. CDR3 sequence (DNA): TGTGCCAGCAGTGCCTCAGGGACAGATACGCAGTATTTT.

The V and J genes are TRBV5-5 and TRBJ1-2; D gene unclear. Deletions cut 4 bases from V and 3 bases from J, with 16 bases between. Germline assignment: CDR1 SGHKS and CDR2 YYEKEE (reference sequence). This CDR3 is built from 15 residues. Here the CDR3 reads CASSPANLQDYGYTF. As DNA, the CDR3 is TGTGCCAGCAGCCCCGCGAATCTCCAGGACTATGGCTACACCTTC.

CDR3 nucleotide sequence: TGCGCCAGCAGCCAGGGCGCAGATCTATACAATGAGCAGTTCTTC. Its protein product is CASSQGADLYNEQFF. The chain links TRBV4-3 to TRBJ2-1; D remains ambiguous. Trimming left V 3 bases short and J 4 bases short, with 13 bases between. The germline V gene encodes CDR1 LGHNA and CDR2 YSLEER. This CDR3 is built from 15 residues.

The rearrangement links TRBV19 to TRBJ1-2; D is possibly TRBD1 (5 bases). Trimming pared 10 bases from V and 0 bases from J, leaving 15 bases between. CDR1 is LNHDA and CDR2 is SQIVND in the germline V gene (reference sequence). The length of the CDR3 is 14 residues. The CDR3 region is CATARETSNYGYTF. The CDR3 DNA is TGTGCCACCGCCAGGGAAACCTCTAACTATGGCTACACCTTC. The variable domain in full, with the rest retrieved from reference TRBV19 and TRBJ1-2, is DGGITQSPKYLFRKEGQNVTLSCEQNLNHDAMYWYRQDPGQGLRLIYYSQIVNDFQKGDIAEGYSVSREKKESFPLTVTSAQKNPTAFYLCATARETSNYGYTFGSGTRLTVV.

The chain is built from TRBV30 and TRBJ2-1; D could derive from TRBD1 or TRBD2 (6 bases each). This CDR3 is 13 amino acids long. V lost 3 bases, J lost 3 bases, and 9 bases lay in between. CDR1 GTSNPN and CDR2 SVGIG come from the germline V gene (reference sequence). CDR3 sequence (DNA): TGTGCCTGGAGCGGGGGCATCTACAATGAGCAGTTCTTC. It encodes CAWSGGIYNEQFF.

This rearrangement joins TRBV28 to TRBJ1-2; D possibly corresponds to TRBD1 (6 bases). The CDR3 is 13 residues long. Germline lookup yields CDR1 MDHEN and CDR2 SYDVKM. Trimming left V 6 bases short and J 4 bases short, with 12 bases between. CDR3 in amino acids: CASRNTGPYGYTF. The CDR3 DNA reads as TGTGCCAGCAGAAACACAGGGCCCTATGGCTACACCTTC.

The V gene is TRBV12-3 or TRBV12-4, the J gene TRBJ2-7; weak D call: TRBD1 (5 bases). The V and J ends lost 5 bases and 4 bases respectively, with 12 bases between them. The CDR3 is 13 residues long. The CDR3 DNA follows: TGTGCCAGCAGTAGGGGAATTAAATACGAGCAGTACTTC. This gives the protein CASSRGIKYEQYF.

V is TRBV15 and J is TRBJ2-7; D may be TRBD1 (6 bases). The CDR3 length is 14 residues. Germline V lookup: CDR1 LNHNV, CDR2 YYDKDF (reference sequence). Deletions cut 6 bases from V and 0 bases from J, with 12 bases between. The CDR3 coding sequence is TGTGCCACCAGTTTTTCAGGGGCCTCCTACGAGCAGTACTTC. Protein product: CATSFSGASYEQYF.

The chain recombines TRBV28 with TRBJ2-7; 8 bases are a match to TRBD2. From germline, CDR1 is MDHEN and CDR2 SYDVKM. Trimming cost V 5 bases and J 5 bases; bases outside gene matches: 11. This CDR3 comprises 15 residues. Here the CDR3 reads CASSRSLAGRHEQYF. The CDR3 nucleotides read TGTGCCAGCAGTCGGAGCCTAGCGGGTCGTCACGAGCAGTACTTC.

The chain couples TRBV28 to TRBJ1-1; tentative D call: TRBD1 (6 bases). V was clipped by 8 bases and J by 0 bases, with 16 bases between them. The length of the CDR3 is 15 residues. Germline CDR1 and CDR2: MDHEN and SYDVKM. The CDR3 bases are TGTGCCAGCTCAATACTGGGGGCTATGAACACTGAAGCTTTCTTT. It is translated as CASSILGAMNTEAFF.

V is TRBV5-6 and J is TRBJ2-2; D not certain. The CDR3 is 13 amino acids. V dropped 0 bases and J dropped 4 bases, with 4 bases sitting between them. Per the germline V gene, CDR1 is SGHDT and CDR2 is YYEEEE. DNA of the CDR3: TGTGCCAGCAGCTTGGGCAGCACCGGGGAGCTGTTTTTT. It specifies CASSLGSTGELFF. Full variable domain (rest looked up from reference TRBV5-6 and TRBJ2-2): DAGVTQSPTHLIKTRGQQVTLRCSPKSGHDTVSWYQQALGQGPQFIFQYYEEEERQRGNFPDRFSGHQFPNYSSELNVNALLLGDSALYLCASSLGSTGELFFGEGSRLTVL.

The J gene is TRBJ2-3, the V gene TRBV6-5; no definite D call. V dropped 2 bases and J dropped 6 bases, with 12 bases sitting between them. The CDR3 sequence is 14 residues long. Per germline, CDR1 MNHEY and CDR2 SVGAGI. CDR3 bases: TGTGCCAGCAGTTACCAAATTCTGCCGGATACGCAGTATTTT. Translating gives CASSYQILPDTQYF.

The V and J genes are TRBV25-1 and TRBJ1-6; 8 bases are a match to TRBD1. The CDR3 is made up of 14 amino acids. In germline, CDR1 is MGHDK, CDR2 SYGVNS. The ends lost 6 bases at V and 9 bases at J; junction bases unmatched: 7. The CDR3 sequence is CASRGQGASSPLHF. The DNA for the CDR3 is TGTGCCAGCAGGGGGCAGGGGGCAAGTTCACCCCTCCACTTT.

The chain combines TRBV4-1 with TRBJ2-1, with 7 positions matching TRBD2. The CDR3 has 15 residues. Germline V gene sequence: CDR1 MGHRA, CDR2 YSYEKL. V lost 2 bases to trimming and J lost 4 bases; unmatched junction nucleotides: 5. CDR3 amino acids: CASSQPGRKYNEQFF. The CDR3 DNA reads TGCGCCAGCAGCCAACCCGGGAGGAAGTACAATGAGCAGTTCTTC.

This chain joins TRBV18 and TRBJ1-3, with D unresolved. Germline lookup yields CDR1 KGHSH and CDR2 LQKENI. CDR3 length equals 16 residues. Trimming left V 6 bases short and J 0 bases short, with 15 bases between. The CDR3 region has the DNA TGTGCCAGCTCGCCTAACCGGGGAAACTCTGGAAACACCATATATTTT. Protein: CASSPNRGNSGNTIYF.

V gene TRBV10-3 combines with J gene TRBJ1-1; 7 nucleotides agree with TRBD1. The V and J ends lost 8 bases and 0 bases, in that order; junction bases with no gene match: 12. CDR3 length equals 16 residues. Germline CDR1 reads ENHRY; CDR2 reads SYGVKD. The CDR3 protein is CAIRDRTGALNTEAFF. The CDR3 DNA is TGTGCCATCCGGGACCGGACAGGAGCCTTGAACACTGAAGCTTTCTTT.

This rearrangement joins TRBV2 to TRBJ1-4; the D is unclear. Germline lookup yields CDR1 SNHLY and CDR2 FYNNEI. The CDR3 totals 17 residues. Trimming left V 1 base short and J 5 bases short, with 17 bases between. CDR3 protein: CASSEGYILWPNEKLFF. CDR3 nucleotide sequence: TGTGCCAGCAGTGAAGGGTATATCCTTTGGCCAAATGAAAAACTGTTTTTT.

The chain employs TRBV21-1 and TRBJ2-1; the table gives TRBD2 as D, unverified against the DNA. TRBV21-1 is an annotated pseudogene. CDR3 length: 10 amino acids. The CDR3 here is CASSRSEQFF. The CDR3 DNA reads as TGTGCCAGCAGTAGAAGTGAGCAGTTCTTC.